This T cell receptor (beta chain) was recorded in a study of blood T cells in healthy people across ages. The second PCR ran about 6 to 12 cycles with a sample-barcoded 5' primer and J-beta primers. MiXCR was run by TCRdb on the 5' RACE reads, yielding one entry per CDR3 protein. This repertoire shows 550,000 to 750,000 distinct CDR3 sequences, 21% found once; its top ten account for roughly 3.7%. Germline assignment: CDR1 SGHRS and CDR2 YFSETQ. The trim removed 7 bases at V and 3 bases at J, leaving 7 bases unmatched. The CDR3 covers 14 residues. V gene TRBV5-1 combines with J gene TRBJ2-5, with 9 nucleotides matching TRBD1. The sample comprised blood. The sequence was collected from a man in his sixties or seventies in good health. CDR3 DNA: TGCGCCAGCCTCGATACAGGGGGCGAAGAGACCCAGTACTTC. Amino acids: CASLDTGGEETQYF.